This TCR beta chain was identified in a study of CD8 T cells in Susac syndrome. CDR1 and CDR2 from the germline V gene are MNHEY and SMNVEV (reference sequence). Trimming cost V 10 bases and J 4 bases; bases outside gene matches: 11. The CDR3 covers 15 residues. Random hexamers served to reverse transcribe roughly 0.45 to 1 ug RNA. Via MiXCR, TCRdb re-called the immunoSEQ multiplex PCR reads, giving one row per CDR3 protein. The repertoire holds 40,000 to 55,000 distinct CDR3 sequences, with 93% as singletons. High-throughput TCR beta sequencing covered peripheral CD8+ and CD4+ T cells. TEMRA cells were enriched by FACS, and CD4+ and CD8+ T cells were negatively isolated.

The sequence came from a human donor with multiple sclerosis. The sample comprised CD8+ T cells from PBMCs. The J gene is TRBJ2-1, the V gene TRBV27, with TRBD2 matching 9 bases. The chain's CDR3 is CATELLSGGYNEQFF. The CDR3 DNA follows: TGTGCCACCGAACTATTAAGCGGGGGGTACAATGAGCAGTTCTTC.